This T cell receptor (beta chain) was captured in a study of blood T cell repertoires in COVID-19. Study overall: Spain, Italy and the United States supplied samples that represented acute and convalescent COVID-19. The analysed material was cDNA or gDNA that came from T cells, B-cell-depleted T cells, or PBMCs.

In the authors' workflow: The assay estimated nucleated cells by amplifying reference gene primers. Data came from immunoSEQ multiplex PCR; TCRdb stores just in-frame clones and leaves some out. The V and J calls and clone size were taken over from that table, and D and trimming were inferred from the DNA. The sample consists of just under 85,000 clones, around four fifths of them appearing once. The germline gives CDR1 MGHRA, CDR2 YSYEKL. The CDR3 is made up of 15 amino acids. Trimming at V came to 2 bases and at J to 0 bases, leaving 4 bases not matched to a gene. Material: peripheral blood. The origin of this receptor is a woman aged 55 to 70 with acute or convalescent COVID-19. The V call is TRBV4-1, the J call TRBJ2-7; 7 nucleotides align to TRBD1. The CDR3 bases are TGCGCCAGCAGCCAACCCGACAGGGCCTCCTACGAGCAGTACTTC. Translating gives CASSQPDRASYEQYF.